This T cell receptor beta chain was identified in a study of cytomegalovirus exposure and HLA in healthy donors. Study at large: An analysis done earlier identified 95 million to 140 million unique TCR beta sequences from about 179 million T cells.

CDR1 and CDR2 (germline): SSHAT, FNYEAQ (reference sequence). The CDR3 consists of 14 residues. Details on this clone: At one end the junction does not follow the germline gene, possibly because of a read error.

In the PCR, 60 Vbeta and 13 Jbeta primers were used. Some clones are missing from TCRdb's copy, which holds only in-frame ones; the method was immunoSEQ multiplex PCR. The sample has about 55,000 clones, 75% to 80% seen once; the top ten hold approximately 1.4%. This chain links TRBV7-7 with TRBJ2-3, with D perhaps matching TRBD2 (6 bases). This receptor was identified in a female donor in good health and CMV-seronegative. The sample was PBMCs. For the CDR3, the DNA is TGTGCTAGCAGCTTTGGGGGGAGCACAGATACGCAGTATTTT. It is translated as CASSFGGSTDTQYF. Full variable domain (remainder filled in from reference TRBV7-7 and TRBJ2-3): GAGVSQSPRYKVTKRGQDVTLRCDPISSHATLYWYQQALGQGPEFLTYFNYEAQPDKSGLPSDRFSAERPEGSISTLTIQRTEQRDSAMYRCASSFGGSTDTQYFGPGTRLTVL.